This T cell receptor (beta chain) is from a study of T cells after yellow fever vaccination. MiXCR, applied by TCRdb to the 5' RACE reads, yields one record per CDR3 protein. The sample includes roughly 180,000 distinct CDR3 sequences, approximately 6.2% of them seen just once. This clonotype was seen many times. CDR1 and CDR2 (germline): SGHTA, FQGNSA. J lost 0 bases, V lost 3 bases, and 4 bases had no gene match. This CDR3 is 17 amino acids long. The origin of this receptor is a man aged 18 to 30 who received the YFV17D yellow fever vaccine. The sample was CD4+ T cells sorted from PBMCs, taken on the day of the first yellow fever vaccination. The rearrangement uses TRBV7-2 and TRBJ2-3, with 12 bases fitting TRBD2. This chain's CDR3 is CASSFPTSGGSTDTQYF. DNA of the CDR3: TGTGCCAGCAGCTTCCCGACTAGCGGGGGTAGCACAGATACGCAGTATTTT. Complete variable domain (other parts from reference TRBV7-2 and TRBJ2-3): GAGVSQSPSNKVTEKGKDVELRCDPISGHTALYWYRQSLGQGLEFLIYFQGNSAPDKSGLPSDRFSAERTGGSVSTLTIQRTQQEDSAVYLCASSFPTSGGSTDTQYFGPGTRLTVL.